This TCR beta chain was observed in a study of CD8 T cells in Susac syndrome. With random hexamers, 0.5 to 1 ug RNA was reverse transcribed. TCRdb ran MiXCR on the immunoSEQ multiplex PCR reads and lists one entry per CDR3 protein. Here the sample spans 130,000 to 150,000 distinct CDR3 sequences, approximately 94% being singletons. Germline V gene lookup returns CDR1 SGHRS and CDR2 YFSETQ. This CDR3 has 12 residues. V lost 3 bases and J 2 bases, leaving 6 bases between the germline ends. Study-wide results and limits: The study recognized that its TCR sequencing and HLA analysis covered a relatively small number of individuals.

As concerns this clonotype: Its specificity is unknown.

The sequenced material came from CD4+ T cells from PBMCs. This receptor was obtained from a human donor in good health. V usage is TRBV5-1 and J usage is TRBJ2-7, with D possibly matching TRBD1 (6 bases). The CDR3 DNA follows: TGCGCCAGCAGCTGGGGGCCCTACGAGCAGTACTTC. Translated, it gives CASSWGPYEQYF.